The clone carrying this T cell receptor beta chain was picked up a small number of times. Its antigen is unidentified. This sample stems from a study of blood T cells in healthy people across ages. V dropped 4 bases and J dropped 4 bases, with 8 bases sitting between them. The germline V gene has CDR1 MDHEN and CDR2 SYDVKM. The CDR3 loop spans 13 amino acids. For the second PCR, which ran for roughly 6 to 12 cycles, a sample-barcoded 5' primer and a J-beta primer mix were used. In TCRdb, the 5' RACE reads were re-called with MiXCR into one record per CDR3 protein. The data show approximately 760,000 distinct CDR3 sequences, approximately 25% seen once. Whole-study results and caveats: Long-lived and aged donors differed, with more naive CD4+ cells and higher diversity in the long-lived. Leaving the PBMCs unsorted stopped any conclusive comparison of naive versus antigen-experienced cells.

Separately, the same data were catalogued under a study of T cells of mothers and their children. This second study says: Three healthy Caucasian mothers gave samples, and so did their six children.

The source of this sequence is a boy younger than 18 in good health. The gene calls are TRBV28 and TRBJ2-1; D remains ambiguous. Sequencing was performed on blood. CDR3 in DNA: TGTGCCAGCAGTTACGACATTTACAATGAGCAGTTCTTC. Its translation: CASSYDIYNEQFF.